The entry that follows covers one T cell receptor beta chain sequence. The antigen is not known. Produced via immunoSEQ multiplex PCR; TCRdb's table is partial and in-frame only. The table includes about 1 million clones, about 80% detected once. Germline CDR1 and CDR2: LGHNA and YSLEER. V lost 0 bases to trimming and J lost 8 bases, with 14 bases between them. CDR3 size: 15 residues. This sample stems from a study of shared clonotypes between healthy human individuals. Whole-study findings and limits: In contrast to clonotypes shared by all four donors, non-shared clonotypes had lower generation probabilities.

This chain joins TRBV4-3 and TRBJ2-1; D possibly corresponds to TRBD1 (6 bases). The sample consisted of memory CD4+ T cells sorted from blood. Sample subset: CD45RA-negative fraction. The receptor's source is a man aged 18 to 30 in good health. CDR3 loop: CASSQERGRGDEQFF. The CDR3 coding sequence is TGCGCCAGCAGCCAAGAGAGGGGCAGGGGAGATGAGCAGTTCTTC.